This T cell receptor (beta chain) appears in the sequencing data of a study of T-cell reconstitution after alpha-beta-depleted transplantation in children. Broader study findings: Reportedly, roughly two months post-transplant, alpha-beta T cells arose from several hundred expanded graft clones. Surviving recipient cells, namely T cells and thymic progenitors, were the source of high day-60 TCRbeta diversity in some patients. From newly produced T cells came most of the T-cell counts and diversity one year after transplant.

The CDR3 spans 17 residues. Germline CDR1 and CDR2: DFQATT and SNEGSKA (reference sequence). V was trimmed by 1 base and J by 0 bases, leaving 16 bases between them. This clonotype was recorded a few times. No antigen is known for it. Preparation of the TCRbeta library involved a method that used unique molecular identifiers. A single record per CDR3 protein comes from TCRdb applying MiXCR to the PCR reads. Among 780,000 or so distinct CDR3 sequences listed, about 15% were seen once. The V call is TRBV20-1, the J call TRBJ1-5, with D tentatively TRBD1 (5 bases). This receptor was taken from a male patient under 18 who had a stem cell transplant for acute lymphoblastic leukemia, so the T cells may come from the graft donor. Specimen: PBMCs, mostly from graft donor cells, collected 360 days after TCRalphabeta/CD19-depleted stem cell transplant. Here the CDR3 reads CSARVLRDDYSNQPQHF. The CDR3 nucleotides read TGCAGTGCTAGAGTTCTCCGGGACGATTATAGCAATCAGCCCCAGCATTTT.